A selection of T cell receptor beta chains follows, all from one sample in a study of cytotoxic CD8 clonotypes in ibrutinib-treated CLL. This table comes from immunoSEQ multiplex PCR, and its TCRdb copy is limited to in-frame clones, with some not included. The table records about 200,000 clones, around 72% of them present only once. Sequences were derived from PBMCs, sampled after 24 months of ibrutinib treatment. All receptors derive from a human donor with chronic lymphocytic leukemia. The CDR3 runs from the conserved cysteine through the conserved F or W. A D gene is named only where the DNA matches it firmly. Some rows have no size entry. The others give once, few or many, or a class for an expanded clone.

size | D | J | V | DNA | CDR3
NA | TRBD1 | TRBJ2-3 | TRBV19 | TGTGCCAGTAGTGACCGGGACAGGGTTTCAGATACGCAGTATTTT | CASSDRDRVSDTQYF
NA | NA | TRBJ1-4 | TRBV19 | TGTGCCAGTAGAACAACCAGCAGCGAGTTTAATGAAAAACTGTTTTTT | CASRTTSSEFNEKLFF
NA | NA | TRBJ2-3 | TRBV7-7 | TGTGCCAGCAGCATTACCCAGTCCGAGTTAGATACGCAGTATTTT | CASSITQSELDTQYF
NA | NA | TRBJ2-1 | TRBV5-4 | TGTGCCAGCAGCGGACAGGGACTAGCTTCCTACAATGAGCAGTTCTTC | CASSGQGLASYNEQFF
few | NA | TRBJ2-5 | TRBV20-1 | TGCAGTGCTAGTGGAGAGACCCAGTACTTC | CSASGETQYF
once | NA | TRBJ2-7 | TRBV6-6 | TGTGCCAGCAGTTACTCCGCAGGGACCAACTACGAGCAGTACTTC | CASSYSAGTNYEQYF
NA | NA | TRBJ2-3 | TRBV15 | TGTGCCACCAGAGGCGTGGGGCGCCGGACAGATACGCAGTATTTT | CATRGVGRRTDTQYF
once | TRBD2 | TRBJ2-7 | TRBV25-1 | TGTGCCAGCAGTACACTTGCTGGTAGCGGGGACTACGAGCAGTACTTC | CASSTLAGSGDYEQYF
NA | TRBD1 | TRBJ1-1 | TRBV30 | TGTGCCTGGAAGTGGACAGGATTTATGAACACTGAAGCTTTCTTT | CAWKWTGFMNTEAFF
NA | NA | TRBJ1-1 | TRBV5-1 | TGCGCCAGCAGCAGGGACACGGAGGGGTTTGAAGCTTTCTTT | CASSRDTEGFEAFF
NA | TRBD2 | TRBJ2-7 | TRBV28 | TGTGCCAGCAGCTTAGCGGGAAAAAGCTCCTACGAGCAGTACTTC | CASSLAGKSSYEQYF
NA | TRBD2 | TRBJ2-7 | TRBV5-6 | TGTGCCAGCAGTCTAATTAGCGGGAGGGCCCGTCATGGTGAGCAGTACTTC | CASSLISGRARHGEQYF
NA | NA | TRBJ2-2 | TRBV30 | TGTGCCTGGAGTAGGCGGACGCGGGACACCGGGGAGCTGTTTTTT | CAWSRRTRDTGELFF
NA | TRBD1 | TRBJ1-4 | TRBV5-6 | TGTGCCAGCAGCGGCCTTACAGGGGCAACTAATGAAAAACTGTTTTTT | CASSGLTGATNEKLFF
NA | NA | TRBJ2-7 | TRBV5-3 | TGTGCCAGAAGCTCGCCCCGGCAGAAGATTCCCTACGAGCAGTACTTC | CARSSPRQKIPYEQYF
NA | TRBD2 | TRBJ2-1 | TRBV30 | TGTGCCTGGAATAGCGGGAGAGGGCAGTTCTTC | CAWNSGRGQFF
NA | TRBD1 | TRBJ2-7 | TRBV30 | TGTGCCTGGAGTCCCCTTAGACAGGGGGCCGCCTACGAGCAGTACTTC | CAWSPLRQGAAYEQYF
once | NA | TRBJ1-3 | TRBV7-2 | TGTGCCAGCAGCTTAGGGGTTTTGGGAGGAAACACCATATATTTT | CASSLGVLGGNTIYF
NA | TRBD1 | TRBJ1-1 | TRBV18 | TGTGCCAGCACGAGACAGGGGGCTGGTAACACTGAAGCTTTCTTT | CASTRQGAGNTEAFF
many | TRBD2 | TRBJ2-7 | TRBV28 | TGTGCCAGCAGTTTAGAGGTACTAGCGGGAGGATCTGTAGATGACGAGCAGTACTTC | CASSLEVLAGGSVDDEQYF
NA | NA | TRBJ2-5 | TRBV18 | TGTGCCAGCTCACCGGGGCAGGGAGAGACCCAGTACTTC | CASSPGQGETQYF
NA | TRBD2 | TRBJ2-2 | TRBV30 | TGTGCCTGGAGCCCGGGGGGTTTGAACACCGGGGAGCTGTTTTTT | CAWSPGGLNTGELFF
NA | TRBD1 | TRBJ1-1 | TRBV15 | TGTGCCACCAGCCACCGACAGGGGGGCACTGAAGCTTTCTTT | CATSHRQGGTEAFF
NA | TRBD2 | TRBJ2-7 | TRBV4-1 | TGCGCCAGCAGCCAAGGACTAGCGGGCTTATACGAGCAGTACTTC | CASSQGLAGLYEQYF
NA | TRBD1 | TRBJ1-2 | TRBV28 | TGTGCCAGCAGTTCAATGACAGGGTTGCTCTATGGCTACACCTTC | CASSSMTGLLYGYTF
NA | TRBD1 | TRBJ2-7 | TRBV25-1 | TGTGCCAGCAGTGCAATCGGACAGGGGACTGACGAGCAGTACTTC | CASSAIGQGTDEQYF
once | NA | TRBJ2-7 | TRBV18 | TGTGCCAGCTCACCAGGCTGGGACAACTACGAGCAGTACTTC | CASSPGWDNYEQYF
NA | TRBD2 | TRBJ2-1 | TRBV19 | TGTGCCAGTAGTATGCTGACTAGCGCCCTTAACAATGAGCAGTTCTTC | CASSMLTSALNNEQFF
NA | TRBD2 | TRBJ2-5 | TRBV19 | TGTGCCAGTAGTTCACCTAGCGGGAGTATCAAGACCCAGTACTTC | CASSSPSGSIKTQYF